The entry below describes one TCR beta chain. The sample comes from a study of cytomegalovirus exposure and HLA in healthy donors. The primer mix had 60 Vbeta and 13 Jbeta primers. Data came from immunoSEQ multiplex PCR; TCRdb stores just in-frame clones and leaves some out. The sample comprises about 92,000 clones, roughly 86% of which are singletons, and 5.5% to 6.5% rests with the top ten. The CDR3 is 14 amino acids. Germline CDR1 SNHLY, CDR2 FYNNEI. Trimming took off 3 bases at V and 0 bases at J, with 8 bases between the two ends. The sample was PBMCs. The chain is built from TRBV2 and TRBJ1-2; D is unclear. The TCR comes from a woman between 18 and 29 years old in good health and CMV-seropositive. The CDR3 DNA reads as TGTGCCAGCAGTGATCTGGGAGCTAACTATGGCTACACCTTC. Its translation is CASSDLGANYGYTF.